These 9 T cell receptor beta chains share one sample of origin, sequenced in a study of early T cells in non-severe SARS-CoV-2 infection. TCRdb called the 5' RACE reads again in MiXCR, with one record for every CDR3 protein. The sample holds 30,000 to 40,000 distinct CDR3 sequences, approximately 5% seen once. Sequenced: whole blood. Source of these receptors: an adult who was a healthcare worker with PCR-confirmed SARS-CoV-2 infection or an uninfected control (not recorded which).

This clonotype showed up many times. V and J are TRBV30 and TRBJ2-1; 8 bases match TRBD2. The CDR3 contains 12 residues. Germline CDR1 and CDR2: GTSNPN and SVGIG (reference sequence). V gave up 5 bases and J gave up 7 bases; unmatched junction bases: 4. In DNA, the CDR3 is TGTGCCTGGGCCACGGGAGGGAATGAGCAGTTCTTC. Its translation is CAWATGGNEQFF.

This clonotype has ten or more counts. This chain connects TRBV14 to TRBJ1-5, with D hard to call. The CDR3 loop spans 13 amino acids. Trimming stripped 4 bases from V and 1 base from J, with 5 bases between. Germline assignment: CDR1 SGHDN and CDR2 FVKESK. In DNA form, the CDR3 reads TGTGCCAGCAGCCGTCGCAGCAATCAGCCCCAGCATTTT. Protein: CASSRRSNQPQHF.

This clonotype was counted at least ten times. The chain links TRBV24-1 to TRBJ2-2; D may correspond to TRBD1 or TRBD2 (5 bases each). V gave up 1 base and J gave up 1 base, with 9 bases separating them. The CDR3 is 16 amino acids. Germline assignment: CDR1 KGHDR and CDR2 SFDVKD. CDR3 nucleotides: TGTGCCACCAGTGATTTTGGGGGAGTGAACACCGGGGAGCTGTTTTTT. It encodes CATSDFGGVNTGELFF.

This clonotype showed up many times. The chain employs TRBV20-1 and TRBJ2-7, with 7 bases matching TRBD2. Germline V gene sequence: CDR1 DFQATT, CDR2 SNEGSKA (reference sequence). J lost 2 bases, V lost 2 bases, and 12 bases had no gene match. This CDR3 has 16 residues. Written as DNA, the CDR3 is TGCAGTGCTAGACCAAGCTGGAGCGGGATGACCTACGAGCAGTACTTC. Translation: CSARPSWSGMTYEQYF.

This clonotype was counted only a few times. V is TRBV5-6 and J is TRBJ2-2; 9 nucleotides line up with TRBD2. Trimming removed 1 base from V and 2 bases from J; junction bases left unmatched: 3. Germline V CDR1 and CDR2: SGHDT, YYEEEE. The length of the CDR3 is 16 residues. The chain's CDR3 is CASSLRTSDNTGELFF. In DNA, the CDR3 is TGTGCCAGCAGCTTGAGGACTAGCGATAACACCGGGGAGCTGTTTTTT. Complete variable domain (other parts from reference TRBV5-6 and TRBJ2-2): DAGVTQSPTHLIKTRGQQVTLRCSPKSGHDTVSWYQQALGQGPQFIFQYYEEEERQRGNFPDRFSGHQFPNYSSELNVNALLLGDSALYLCASSLRTSDNTGELFFGEGSRLTVL.

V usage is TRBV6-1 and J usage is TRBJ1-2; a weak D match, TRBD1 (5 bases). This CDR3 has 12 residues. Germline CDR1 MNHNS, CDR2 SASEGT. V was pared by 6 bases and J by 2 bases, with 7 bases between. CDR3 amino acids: CASRGRNYGYTF. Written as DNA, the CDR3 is TGTGCCAGCAGGGGACGGAACTATGGCTACACCTTC.

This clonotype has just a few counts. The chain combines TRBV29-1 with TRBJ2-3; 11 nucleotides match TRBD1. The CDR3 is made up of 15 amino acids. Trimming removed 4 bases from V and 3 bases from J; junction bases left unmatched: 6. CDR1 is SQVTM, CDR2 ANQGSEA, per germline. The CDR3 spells CSVGFGTGGTDTQYF. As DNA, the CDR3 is TGCAGCGTTGGTTTCGGGACAGGGGGTACAGATACGCAGTATTTT.

The CDR3 protein is CSAWDRSSSYNEQFF. The CDR3 DNA sequence: TGCAGTGCTTGGGACCGTTCCAGCTCCTACAATGAGCAGTTCTTC. The rearrangement uses TRBV20-1 and TRBJ2-1; the D call may be TRBD1 or TRBD2 (5 bases each). The length of the CDR3 is 15 residues. Germline V gene lookup returns CDR1 DFQATT and CDR2 SNEGSKA (reference sequence). V lost 5 bases and J 0 bases, leaving 14 bases between the germline ends.

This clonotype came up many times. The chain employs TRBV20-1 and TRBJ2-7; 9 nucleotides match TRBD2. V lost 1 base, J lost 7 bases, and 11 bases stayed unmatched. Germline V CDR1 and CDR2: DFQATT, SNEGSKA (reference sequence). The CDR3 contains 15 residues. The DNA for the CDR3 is TGCAGTGCTAGAGGTTTAGCGGGAGCTTTAACAGAGCAGTACTTC. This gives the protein CSARGLAGALTEQYF.